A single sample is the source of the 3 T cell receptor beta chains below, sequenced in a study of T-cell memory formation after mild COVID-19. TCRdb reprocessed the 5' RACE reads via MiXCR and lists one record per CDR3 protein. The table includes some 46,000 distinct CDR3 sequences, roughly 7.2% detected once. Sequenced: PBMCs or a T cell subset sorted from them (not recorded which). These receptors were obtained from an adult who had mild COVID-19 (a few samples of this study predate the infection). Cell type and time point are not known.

The CDR3 spells CASIPGGQYLTEAFF. CDR3 in DNA: TGTGCCAGTATACCGGGCGGACAGTATTTAACTGAAGCTTTCTTT. The chain employs TRBV19 and TRBJ1-1; possibly TRBD1 for D (6 bases). The V end lost 7 bases, the J end lost 5 bases, and 20 bases lay between the germline ends. This CDR3 region has 15 residues. CDR1 and CDR2 from the germline V gene are LNHDA and SQIVND (reference sequence).

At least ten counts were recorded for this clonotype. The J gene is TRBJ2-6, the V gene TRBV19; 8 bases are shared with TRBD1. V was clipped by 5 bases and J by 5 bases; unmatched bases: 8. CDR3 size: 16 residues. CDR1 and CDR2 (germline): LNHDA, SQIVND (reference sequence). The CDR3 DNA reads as TGTGCCAGTAGTGACAGGGGACCCCTCTGGGCCAACGTCCTGACTTTC. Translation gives CASSDRGPLWANVLTF.

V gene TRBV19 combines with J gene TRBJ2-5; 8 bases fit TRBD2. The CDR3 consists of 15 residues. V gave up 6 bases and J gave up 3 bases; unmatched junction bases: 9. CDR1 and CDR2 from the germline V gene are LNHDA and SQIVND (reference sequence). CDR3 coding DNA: TGTGCCAGTAGCGAGACTAGCGCAGGAGAAGAGACCCAGTACTTC. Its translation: CASSETSAGEETQYF.